The clone carrying this T cell receptor beta chain was seen only a few times. This sample was taken from a study of T-cell memory formation after mild COVID-19. In the study overall: TCR clusters were mostly confined to one donor each.

Trimming took off 0 bases at V and 2 bases at J, with 10 bases between the two ends. The CDR3 has 15 residues. Germline V gene sequence: CDR1 MNHNY, CDR2 SVGAGI (reference sequence). MiXCR was run by TCRdb on the 5' RACE reads, yielding one entry per CDR3 protein. This table holds approximately 150,000 distinct CDR3 sequences, 13% to 15% found once. This receptor was taken from an adult woman who had mild COVID-19 (a few samples of this study predate the infection). Cell type and time point are not known. The rearrangement links TRBV6-6 to TRBJ1-1; no firm D call. Material: PBMCs or a T cell subset sorted from them (not recorded which). This CDR3 is CASSYSQTVNTEAFF. The DNA for the CDR3 is TGTGCCAGCAGTTACTCACAGACCGTAAACACTGAAGCTTTCTTT.